This TCR beta chain emerged from a study of blood T cells in healthy people across ages (dated by TCRdb to between 2015 and 2017). A note on the overall study: Template switching captured roughly one uniquely barcoded TCR beta cDNA molecule per two T cells in model experiments. Donors of different ages were randomly distributed across sequencing lanes to avoid experimental bias. The study analyzed two additional independent replicas of 1 million unique cDNA reads from the same blood draw for two donors, one aged 18 to 29 and one aged 80 or older. The donors were split into four age groups: young (average roughly 15 years), middle-aged (about 40), aged (about 62) and long-lived (approximately 89). Using deep sequencing normalized with unique cDNA molecular identifiers, the study measured how TCR beta repertoire diversity changes with age.

Of note for this clonotype: The antigen it binds to is not known. Per-nucleotide qualities are absent, and no much larger clonotype sits a single base away.

The library relied on 5' RACE. The sample was run on an Illumina HiSeq 2500. A second PCR of roughly 6 to 11 cycles was run with a J-beta primer mix and a sample-barcoded 5' primer. A unique molecular identifier was introduced onto each TCR beta cDNA molecule by a template-switch 5' adaptor carrying 12 random nucleotides. At least 2.5 million CDR3-containing paired-end reads were obtained from each sample. The Mint cDNA synthesis kit, primed by a TRBC-specific oligonucleotide, was used to synthesize first-strand cDNA from all RNA. Following uracil-DNA glycosylase treatment, all cDNA underwent a first 18-cycle PCR with the universal primers M1SS and BC2_uni_R. In the paper's pipeline: For normalization, 1 million high-quality reads, each with a distinct molecular identifier, were randomly selected from each sample. Instead of being binned into consensus sequences, reads with shared molecular identifiers were discarded. MiTCR, with a Q25 quality threshold and the strictest error-elimination algorithm, was used for CDR3 identification, clonotype clustering and error correction. A nonparametric unseen species model with Euler transformation was used to estimate lower-bound total TCR beta diversity. Clones were called with MiXCR by TCRdb after fastp trimmed the public reads at Q25, and only in-frame beta chains were retained. Each entry is one CDR3 protein sequence, shown with its most common DNA and genes. The V and J calls come from TCRdb's annotation, not from the publication. A total of about 1.6 million distinct CDR3 sequences appear in this sample, roughly 30% of them only once. The top ten constitute 11% of the sample.

The donors were about 40 Caucasian individuals from Russia, aged about 6 to 95 years, who were systemically healthy. Each donor gave around 9.5 milliliters of peripheral blood, collected into EDTA-treated Vacutainer tubes. Ficoll-Paque density-gradient centrifugation was used to isolate PBMCs, with at least 7 million per sample. Total RNA was extracted from PBMCs with Trizol reagent, with at least 6 micrograms obtained per sample. The percentages of naive CD45RAhigh/CD27high T cells were determined by flow cytometry on a PBMC aliquot from every donor. Here V drops 8 bases and J drops 4 bases, and the junction holds 17 bases not matched to any gene. The germline V gene specifies SGDLS as CDR1 and YYNGEE as CDR2. Measured from the cysteine to the phenylalanine, the CDR3 is 17 residues long. Left in the record is the CDR3 DNA by itself, 51 bases read in frame from the first base. Broad study findings and their caveats: Estimates of total diversity based on one million sequenced T cells were considered lower bounds and underestimates. The CMV infection status of donors was not known, potentially confounding age-related changes in expanded clonotypes. Compared with the aged group, the long-lived group had more naive CD4+ T cells, fewer expanded clones and increased TCR diversity, a pattern suggesting age selection. As age increased, observed TCR beta diversity per million T cells dropped in a roughly linear way, and a significant reduction was already evident by age roughly 36. Conclusive comparison of naive and antigen-experienced compartments was prevented by the profiling of bulk unsorted PBMCs. The percentage of naive T cells measured by flow cytometry correlated strongly with observed TCR beta diversity.

Source material: blood. The TCR was taken from a woman aged 25 to 39 in good health. Recombination joined TRBV9 with TRBJ2-1; TRBD1 aligns with 8 central bases. The base sequence is TGTGCCAGTCCCCCCTTGTCTGCAGGGGGCCCTTACAATGAGCAGTTCTTC. Translated, this gives CASPPLSAGGPYNEQFF.